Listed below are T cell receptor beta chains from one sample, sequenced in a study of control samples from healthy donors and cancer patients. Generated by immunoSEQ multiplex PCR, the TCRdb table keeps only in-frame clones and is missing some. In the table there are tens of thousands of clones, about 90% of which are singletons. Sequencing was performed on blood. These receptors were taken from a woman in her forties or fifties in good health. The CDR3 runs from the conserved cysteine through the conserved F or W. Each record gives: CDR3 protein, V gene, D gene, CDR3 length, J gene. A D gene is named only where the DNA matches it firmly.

CDR3 protein: CASSTGTSSYNEQFF; V gene: TRBV6-5; D gene: -; CDR3 length: 15; J gene: TRBJ2-1
CDR3 protein: CASSQVGSGANVLTF; V gene: TRBV3-1/TRBV3-2; D gene: -; CDR3 length: 15; J gene: TRBJ2-6
CDR3 protein: CASSPFRGQGNSPLHF; V gene: TRBV4-1; D gene: TRBD1; CDR3 length: 16; J gene: TRBJ1-6
CDR3 protein: CASNWPNQPQHF; V gene: TRBV6-5; D gene: -; CDR3 length: 12; J gene: TRBJ1-5
CDR3 protein: CASSAGTSGSVAF; V gene: TRBV5-6; D gene: TRBD2; CDR3 length: 13; J gene: TRBJ2-7
CDR3 protein: CAWSPGTYEQYF; V gene: TRBV30; D gene: -; CDR3 length: 12; J gene: TRBJ2-7
CDR3 protein: CSAQRGEQYF; V gene: TRBV20-1; D gene: -; CDR3 length: 10; J gene: TRBJ2-7
CDR3 protein: CASSQGRPAEAFF; V gene: TRBV28; D gene: -; CDR3 length: 13; J gene: TRBJ1-1
CDR3 protein: CASRSAGGNEKLFF; V gene: TRBV5-4; D gene: -; CDR3 length: 14; J gene: TRBJ1-4
CDR3 protein: CASSSSGLGNTEAFF; V gene: TRBV5-4; D gene: -; CDR3 length: 15; J gene: TRBJ1-1
CDR3 protein: CATSRDLGGRDRNEQFF; V gene: TRBV15; D gene: TRBD1; CDR3 length: 17; J gene: TRBJ2-1
CDR3 protein: CASSQDVLYEQYF; V gene: TRBV3-1/TRBV3-2; D gene: -; CDR3 length: 13; J gene: TRBJ2-7
CDR3 protein: CAISASQGQGDQPQHF; V gene: TRBV10-3; D gene: TRBD1; CDR3 length: 16; J gene: TRBJ1-5
CDR3 protein: CASSLAIQRNEQFF; V gene: TRBV7-8; D gene: -; CDR3 length: 14; J gene: TRBJ2-1
CDR3 protein: CAWRGTSWTGELFF; V gene: TRBV30; D gene: TRBD2; CDR3 length: 14; J gene: TRBJ2-2
CDR3 protein: CASQGLAHNEQFF; V gene: TRBV5-1; D gene: TRBD2; CDR3 length: 13; J gene: TRBJ2-1
CDR3 protein: CASSPSATWTGELFF; V gene: TRBV7-7; D gene: -; CDR3 length: 15; J gene: TRBJ2-2
CDR3 protein: CASSSTGVGTGELFF; V gene: TRBV7-7; D gene: TRBD1; CDR3 length: 15; J gene: TRBJ2-2
CDR3 protein: CASSLSTEAFF; V gene: TRBV28; D gene: -; CDR3 length: 11; J gene: TRBJ1-1
CDR3 protein: CASKRDRGSEGNQPQHF; V gene: TRBV19; D gene: TRBD1; CDR3 length: 17; J gene: TRBJ1-5
CDR3 protein: CASSQLGRGVFGDEQYF; V gene: TRBV3-1/TRBV3-2; D gene: -; CDR3 length: 17; J gene: TRBJ2-7
CDR3 protein: CASKPGLAGETQYF; V gene: TRBV9; D gene: TRBD2; CDR3 length: 14; J gene: TRBJ2-5
CDR3 protein: CASSKLGRRGVFF; V gene: TRBV6-5; D gene: -; CDR3 length: 13; J gene: TRBJ1-1
CDR3 protein: CASSRGLWDTQYF; V gene: TRBV27; D gene: TRBD2; CDR3 length: 13; J gene: TRBJ2-3
CDR3 protein: CASSLRGTPLKEQYF; V gene: TRBV28; D gene: -; CDR3 length: 15; J gene: TRBJ2-7
CDR3 protein: CASSFSASAGTSYEQYF; V gene: TRBV5-4; D gene: -; CDR3 length: 17; J gene: TRBJ2-7
CDR3 protein: CASSSGLAGSYEQYF; V gene: TRBV28; D gene: TRBD2; CDR3 length: 15; J gene: TRBJ2-7
CDR3 protein: CASSASGRPLYNEQFF; V gene: TRBV21-1; D gene: -; CDR3 length: 16; J gene: TRBJ2-1
CDR3 protein: CASSSPGLAKYTQYF; V gene: TRBV5-1; D gene: TRBD2; CDR3 length: 15; J gene: TRBJ2-3
CDR3 protein: CASSISATQETQYF; V gene: TRBV9; D gene: -; CDR3 length: 14; J gene: TRBJ2-5
CDR3 protein: CASSLDSAGVPSEQFF; V gene: TRBV7-6; D gene: TRBD2; CDR3 length: 16; J gene: TRBJ2-1
CDR3 protein: CASSLNAGVGHEQFF; V gene: TRBV7-7; D gene: TRBD2; CDR3 length: 15; J gene: TRBJ2-1
CDR3 protein: CASSSTTGTPVKQFF; V gene: TRBV27; D gene: -; CDR3 length: 15; J gene: TRBJ2-1
CDR3 protein: CSAQAVLNTEAFF; V gene: TRBV29-1; D gene: -; CDR3 length: 13; J gene: TRBJ1-1
CDR3 protein: CASTGDRAAGNTIYF; V gene: TRBV2; D gene: TRBD1; CDR3 length: 15; J gene: TRBJ1-3
CDR3 protein: CASSETLPVAGLYNEQFF; V gene: TRBV2; D gene: TRBD2; CDR3 length: 18; J gene: TRBJ2-1
CDR3 protein: CASSLRGDYEQYF; V gene: TRBV4-2; D gene: -; CDR3 length: 13; J gene: TRBJ2-7
CDR3 protein: CASSIQADDNSPLHF; V gene: TRBV19; D gene: -; CDR3 length: 15; J gene: TRBJ1-6
CDR3 protein: CAWGLGLGISGELFF; V gene: TRBV30; D gene: TRBD2; CDR3 length: 15; J gene: TRBJ2-2
CDR3 protein: CASSMAAGSGYTF; V gene: TRBV7-9; D gene: -; CDR3 length: 13; J gene: TRBJ1-2
CDR3 protein: CASSPTSGEQFF; V gene: TRBV6-5; D gene: TRBD2; CDR3 length: 12; J gene: TRBJ2-1
CDR3 protein: CATWGRAGYTF; V gene: TRBV2; D gene: -; CDR3 length: 11; J gene: TRBJ1-2
CDR3 protein: CASSMRDRGPLGGELFF; V gene: TRBV19; D gene: TRBD1; CDR3 length: 17; J gene: TRBJ2-2
CDR3 protein: CASSVKGFNQPQHF; V gene: TRBV2; D gene: -; CDR3 length: 14; J gene: TRBJ1-5
CDR3 protein: CASHHGYNEQFF; V gene: TRBV28; D gene: -; CDR3 length: 12; J gene: TRBJ2-1
CDR3 protein: CASSPSSQITYNEQFF; V gene: TRBV18; D gene: -; CDR3 length: 16; J gene: TRBJ2-1
CDR3 protein: CASSSTARSSYNEQFF; V gene: TRBV13; D gene: -; CDR3 length: 16; J gene: TRBJ2-1
CDR3 protein: CASSEAVRGNTQYF; V gene: TRBV6-1; D gene: -; CDR3 length: 14; J gene: TRBJ2-3
CDR3 protein: CASSGTGVTYEQYF; V gene: TRBV6-6; D gene: TRBD1; CDR3 length: 14; J gene: TRBJ2-7
CDR3 protein: CASSEGSGEQYF; V gene: TRBV19; D gene: -; CDR3 length: 12; J gene: TRBJ2-7